Described below is a single TCR beta chain sequence and its context. Its antigen is unknown. The CDR3 spans 11 residues. Trimming shortened V by 4 bases and J by 4 bases, and 8 bases separated the two germline ends. The germline CDR1 and CDR2 sequences are SQVTM and ANQGSEA. This specimen comes from a study of OX40 agonist ivuxolimab in advanced cancers. Across the study: Patients assigned to dose escalation were diagnosed with hepatocellular carcinoma, melanoma, renal cell or head and neck cancer. Regarding the study as a whole: Clones of CD4+ and CD8+ blood T cells grew by week 6 at doses of 0.1 to 3.0 mg/kg.

Assay used: immunoSEQ multiplex PCR; TCRdb lists only in-frame clones, some missing. The table shows roughly 46,000 clones, with around 88% occurring only once. Blood specimens came from baseline, cycle 4 day 1, and cycle 7 day 1. The rearrangement joins TRBV29-1 to TRBJ2-7; D call uncertain. The source of this sequence is an adult with an advanced solid tumor such as melanoma, head and neck, liver or kidney cancer. Sequencing was performed on CD4+ or CD8+ T cells sorted from blood, taken in a trial of the OX40 agonist ivuxolimab. The CDR3 nucleotides read TGCAGCGTTGGCTTCTCGTACGAGCAGTACTTC. It translates to CSVGFSYEQYF.